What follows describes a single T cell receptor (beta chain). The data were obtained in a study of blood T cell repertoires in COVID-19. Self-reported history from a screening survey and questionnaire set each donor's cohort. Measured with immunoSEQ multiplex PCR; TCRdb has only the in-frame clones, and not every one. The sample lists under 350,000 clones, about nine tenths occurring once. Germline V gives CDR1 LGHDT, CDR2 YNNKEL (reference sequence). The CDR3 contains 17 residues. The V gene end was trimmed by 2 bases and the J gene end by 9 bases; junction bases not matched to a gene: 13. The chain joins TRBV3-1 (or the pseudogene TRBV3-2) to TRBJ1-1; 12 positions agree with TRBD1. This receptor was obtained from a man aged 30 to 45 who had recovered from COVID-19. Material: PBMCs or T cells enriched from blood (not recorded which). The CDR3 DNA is TGTGCCAGCAGCCAAAGGTCATTGGAGGGACAGGGGGCGAAAGCTTTCTTT. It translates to CASSQRSLEGQGAKAFF.